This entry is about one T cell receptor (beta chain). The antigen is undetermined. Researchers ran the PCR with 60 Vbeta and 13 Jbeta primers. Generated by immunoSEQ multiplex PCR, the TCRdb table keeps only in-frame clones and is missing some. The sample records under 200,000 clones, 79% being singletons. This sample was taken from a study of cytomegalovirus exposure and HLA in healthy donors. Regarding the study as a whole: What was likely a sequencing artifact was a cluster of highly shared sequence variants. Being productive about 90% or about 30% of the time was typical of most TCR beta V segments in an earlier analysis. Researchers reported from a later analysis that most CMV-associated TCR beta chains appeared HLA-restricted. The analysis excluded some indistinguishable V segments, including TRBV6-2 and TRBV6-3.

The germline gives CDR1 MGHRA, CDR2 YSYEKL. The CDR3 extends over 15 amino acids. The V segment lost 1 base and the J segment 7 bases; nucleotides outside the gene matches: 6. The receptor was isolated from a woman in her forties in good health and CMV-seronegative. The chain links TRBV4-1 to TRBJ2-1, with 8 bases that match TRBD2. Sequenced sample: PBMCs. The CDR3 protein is CASSQVPGGPNEQFF. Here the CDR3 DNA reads TGCGCCAGCAGCCAAGTTCCGGGGGGGCCGAATGAGCAGTTCTTC.